These 9 T cell receptor beta chains came from one sample sequenced in a study of T-cell memory formation after mild COVID-19. MiXCR was run by TCRdb on the 5' RACE reads, yielding one entry per CDR3 protein. This table holds fewer than 250,000 distinct CDR3 sequences, around 17% found once. Sequencing was done on a sample of PBMCs or a T cell subset sorted from them (not recorded which). The receptors shown here come from an adult woman who had mild COVID-19 (a few samples of this study predate the infection). Cell type and time point are not known.

In its sample, this clonotype was seen a few times. This sequence joins TRBV12-3 or TRBV12-4 and TRBJ1-6; D not resolved. The CDR3 has 11 residues. The germline V and J ends were trimmed by 4 bases and 8 bases, with 3 bases remaining between them. In DNA form, the CDR3 reads TGTGCCAGCAGTTCCTATTCACCCCTCCACTTT. It encodes CASSSYSPLHF.

The gene calls are TRBV6-5 and TRBJ1-2, with a weak D call TRBD1 (5 bases). The germline V and J ends were trimmed by 0 bases and 4 bases, with 15 bases remaining between them. This CDR3 region has 16 residues. In germline, CDR1 is MNHEY, CDR2 SVGAGI. CDR3 in DNA: TGTGCCAGCAGTTACTCGGGGCAGGGAAATTTCTATGGCTACACCTTC. Encoded protein: CASSYSGQGNFYGYTF.

This clonotype was seen only a few times. The chain uses TRBV27 and TRBJ1-5, with no clear D. Germline V lookup: CDR1 MNHEY, CDR2 SMNVEV (reference sequence). Trimming stripped 5 bases from V and 9 bases from J, with 14 bases between. The CDR3 extends over 13 amino acids. The CDR3 region has the DNA TGTGCCAGCAGTGAACGCCATAGGTGGCCCCAGCATTTT. Translated: CASSERHRWPQHF.

The rearrangement joins TRBV7-2 to TRBJ2-1; TRBD2 is a possible D gene (5 bases). From germline, CDR1 is SGHTA and CDR2 FQGNSA. The CDR3 is 16 amino acids. The V and J ends lost 0 bases and 1 base respectively, with 10 bases between them. CDR3: CASSLAAGQSYNEQFF. The CDR3 nucleotides read TGTGCCAGCAGCTTAGCGGCGGGCCAATCCTACAATGAGCAGTTCTTC.

This clonotype came up a few times. The chain has TRBV7-9 and TRBJ2-7, with 7 bases that match TRBD2. CDR1 and CDR2 (germline): SEHNR, FQNEAQ (reference sequence). CDR3 length equals 12 residues. J was trimmed by 5 bases and V by 6 bases; bases with no gene match: 4. The CDR3, as DNA: TGTGCCAGCAGTCCCGGGGGGAACGAGCAGTACTTC. The encoded protein is CASSPGGNEQYF.

V gene TRBV24-1 combines with J gene TRBJ2-1; 9 nucleotides agree with TRBD2. Germline V lookup: CDR1 KGHDR, CDR2 SFDVKD. This CDR3 is 19 amino acids long. V was clipped by 4 bases and J by 5 bases; unmatched bases: 17. CDR3 protein: CATSDGLAGGFYGNNEQFF. Written as DNA, the CDR3 is TGTGCCACCAGTGACGGTCTTGCGGGAGGGTTCTACGGGAACAATGAGCAGTTCTTC.

V gene TRBV7-2 combines with J gene TRBJ2-5; 11 bases map to TRBD2. CDR1 is SGHTA, CDR2 FQGNSA, per germline. This CDR3 is built from 15 residues. V lost 5 bases and J lost 6; bases outside the gene matches: 8. The CDR3 coding sequence is TGTGCCAGCAGCGTCGAACTAGCGGGGGTCAAGACCCAGTACTTC. Translated, it gives CASSVELAGVKTQYF.

This clonotype appeared a few times. This chain links TRBV30 with TRBJ2-3; 7 bases are shared with TRBD2. CDR1 is GTSNPN and CDR2 is SVGIG in the germline V gene (reference sequence). This CDR3 is built from 14 residues. V gave up 5 bases and J gave up 0 bases; unmatched junction bases: 5. The CDR3 here is CAWASGISTDTQYF. CDR3 in DNA: TGTGCCTGGGCTAGCGGAATCAGCACAGATACGCAGTATTTT. The full variable domain, with the rest looked up from reference TRBV30 and TRBJ2-3, is SQTIHQWPATLVQPVGSPLSLECTVEGTSNPNLYWYRQAAGRGLQLLFYSVGIGQISSEVPQNLSASRPQDRQFILSSKKLLLSDSGFYLCAWASGISTDTQYFGPGTRLTVL.

There are a few counts of this clonotype. This chain connects TRBV28 to TRBJ2-7; the D gene is possibly TRBD1 (5 bases). CDR3 size: 12 residues. V was trimmed by 5 bases and J by 4 bases, leaving 9 bases between them. Germline CDR1 and CDR2: MDHEN and SYDVKM. Here the CDR3 DNA reads TGTGCCAGCAGTCAGCGACAGTACGAGCAGTACTTC. This gives the protein CASSQRQYEQYF.